A selection of T cell receptor beta chains follows, all from one sample in a study of OX40 agonist ivuxolimab in advanced cancers. The table came from immunoSEQ multiplex PCR; TCRdb's copy has only in-frame clones and leaves some out. The data show tens of thousands of clones, approximately 87% seen once. Here the sequenced sample was CD4+ or CD8+ T cells sorted from blood, taken in a trial of the OX40 agonist ivuxolimab. Every receptor here comes from an adult with an advanced solid tumor such as melanoma, head and neck, liver or kidney cancer. CDR3s include the opening cysteine and the closing phenylalanine or tryptophan. The D gene is left open where the match is weak. Clone size appears in some rows only: once, few, many, or a class for an expanded clone.

abundance: NA
d_gene: TRBD1
j_gene: TRBJ1-4
v_gene: TRBV20-1
CDR3aa: CSARAPGQGVF
CDR3nt: TGCAGTGCTAGAGCTCCGGGACAGGGAGTATTT

abundance: NA
d_gene: NA
j_gene: TRBJ2-5
v_gene: TRBV19
CDR3aa: CASSIQDRETQYF
CDR3nt: TGTGCCAGTAGTATACAGGATAGGGAGACCCAGTACTTC

abundance: NA
d_gene: TRBD1
j_gene: TRBJ1-6
v_gene: TRBV9
CDR3aa: CASSDRTGSSSPLHF
CDR3nt: TGTGCCAGCAGCGACCGGACAGGGAGTAGTTCACCCCTCCACTTT

abundance: NA
d_gene: TRBD1
j_gene: TRBJ2-7
v_gene: TRBV6-5
CDR3aa: CASSPGTGWGQYF
CDR3nt: TGTGCCAGCAGTCCCGGGACAGGGTGGGGTCAGTACTTC

abundance: NA
d_gene: NA
j_gene: TRBJ2-5
v_gene: TRBV5-6
CDR3aa: CASSLSLKETQYF
CDR3nt: TGTGCCAGCAGCTTGAGCCTCAAAGAGACCCAGTACTTC

abundance: once
d_gene: TRBD2
j_gene: TRBJ2-4
v_gene: TRBV7-2
CDR3aa: CASSIGTSGIKNIQYF
CDR3nt: TGTGCCAGCAGCATCGGGACTAGCGGGATCAAAAACATTCAGTACTTC

abundance: NA
d_gene: NA
j_gene: TRBJ2-7
v_gene: TRBV5-1
CDR3aa: CASSVEGYEQYF
CDR3nt: TGCGCCAGCAGCGTGGAGGGATACGAGCAGTACTTC

abundance: NA
d_gene: TRBD1
j_gene: TRBJ1-5
v_gene: TRBV5-1
CDR3aa: CASSGGVGQPQHF
CDR3nt: TGCGCCAGTTCAGGGGGCGTCGGCCAGCCCCAGCATTTT

abundance: NA
d_gene: NA
j_gene: TRBJ2-3
v_gene: TRBV6-5
CDR3aa: CASSSVSAQGTDTQYF
CDR3nt: TGTGCCAGCAGTTCCGTCTCGGCACAGGGCACAGATACGCAGTATTTT

abundance: NA
d_gene: TRBD1
j_gene: TRBJ1-4
v_gene: TRBV5-3
CDR3aa: CARSSRGRGEKLFF
CDR3nt: TGTGCCAGAAGCTCCAGGGGGCGAGGTGAAAAACTGTTTTTT

abundance: few
d_gene: NA
j_gene: TRBJ2-7
v_gene: TRBV19
CDR3aa: CASSEAGSSYEQYF
CDR3nt: TGTGCCAGTAGTGAGGCAGGGTCCTCCTACGAGCAGTACTTC

abundance: NA
d_gene: NA
j_gene: TRBJ2-1
v_gene: TRBV5-8
CDR3aa: CASSLDYSRRNEQFF
CDR3nt: TGTGCCAGCAGCTTGGATTACTCCCGACGCAATGAGCAGTTCTTC

abundance: NA
d_gene: NA
j_gene: TRBJ1-1
v_gene: TRBV19
CDR3aa: CASSIGLIGNTEAFF
CDR3nt: TGTGCCAGTAGTATTGGCTTAATAGGGAACACTGAAGCTTTCTTT

abundance: once
d_gene: NA
j_gene: TRBJ2-5
v_gene: TRBV11-3
CDR3aa: CASSRGQETQYF
CDR3nt: TGTGCCTCCTCGCGCGGACAAGAGACCCAGTACTTC

abundance: NA
d_gene: NA
j_gene: TRBJ1-4
v_gene: TRBV19
CDR3aa: CASSIGYNEKLFF
CDR3nt: TGTGCCAGTAGTATCGGATATAATGAAAAACTGTTTTTT

abundance: few
d_gene: TRBD2
j_gene: TRBJ2-1
v_gene: TRBV15
CDR3aa: CATSRDWGLAGYNEQFF
CDR3nt: TGTGCCACCAGCAGAGATTGGGGACTAGCGGGTTACAATGAGCAGTTCTTC

abundance: NA
d_gene: NA
j_gene: TRBJ2-5
v_gene: TRBV30
CDR3aa: CAWSVVGETQYF
CDR3nt: TGTGCCTGGAGTGTAGTCGGGGAGACCCAGTACTTC

abundance: NA
d_gene: TRBD1
j_gene: TRBJ1-1
v_gene: TRBV18
CDR3aa: CASSPTGTTEAFF
CDR3nt: TGTGCCAGCTCACCGACAGGGACCACTGAAGCTTTCTTT

abundance: NA
d_gene: NA
j_gene: TRBJ2-1
v_gene: TRBV19
CDR3aa: CASSVGVGAWNEQFF
CDR3nt: TGTGCCAGTAGCGTTGGTGTGGGGGCCTGGAATGAGCAGTTCTTC

abundance: NA
d_gene: NA
j_gene: TRBJ2-6
v_gene: TRBV2
CDR3aa: CASRATTSGANVLTF
CDR3nt: TGTGCCAGCAGAGCGACGACCTCTGGGGCCAACGTCCTGACTTTC

abundance: NA
d_gene: NA
j_gene: TRBJ2-2
v_gene: TRBV4-1
CDR3aa: CASSQDFSTNTGELFF
CDR3nt: TGCGCCAGCAGCCAAGATTTCAGCACGAACACCGGGGAGCTGTTTTTT

abundance: few
d_gene: TRBD2
j_gene: TRBJ2-5
v_gene: TRBV6-6
CDR3aa: CASSYSLAGGQETQYF
CDR3nt: TGTGCCAGCAGTTACTCGCTAGCGGGGGGCCAAGAGACCCAGTACTTC